This is a list of T cell receptor beta chains from one sample in a study of shared clonotypes between healthy human individuals. TCRdb's copy holds only in-frame clones and misses some; the assay was immunoSEQ multiplex PCR. This sample has about 490,000 clones, with more than 65% found just once. What was sequenced was PBMCs. The source of these receptors is a woman aged 40 to 50 in good health. Some clones in this sample may be carry-over from other donors' samples. CDR3s include the opening cysteine and the closing phenylalanine or tryptophan. Fields, in order: CDR3 length, clone size, D gene, V gene, J gene, CDR3 protein, CDR3 DNA. The D gene is left open where the match is weak. Not every row has a clone size; where given, it reads once, few, many or a size class.

CDR3 length: 13
clone size: -
D gene: -
V gene: TRBV19
J gene: TRBJ2-7
CDR3 protein: CASSKQGPGEQYF
CDR3 DNA: TGTGCCAGTAGTAAACAGGGACCTGGGGAGCAGTACTTC

CDR3 length: 14
clone size: -
D gene: -
V gene: TRBV2
J gene: TRBJ2-2
CDR3 protein: CASRSQGSTGELFF
CDR3 DNA: TGTGCCAGCAGATCACAGGGTAGCACCGGGGAGCTGTTTTTT

CDR3 length: 15
clone size: -
D gene: -
V gene: TRBV14
J gene: TRBJ1-1
CDR3 protein: CASSQGGTKPFEAFF
CDR3 DNA: TGTGCCAGCAGCCAAGGAGGGACAAAACCCTTTGAAGCTTTCTTT

CDR3 length: 15
clone size: -
D gene: TRBD1
V gene: TRBV7-2
J gene: TRBJ2-7
CDR3 protein: CASSHRQGAAYEQYF
CDR3 DNA: TGTGCCAGCAGCCACCGACAGGGGGCGGCCTACGAGCAGTACTTC

CDR3 length: 12
clone size: many
D gene: -
V gene: TRBV30
J gene: TRBJ2-7
CDR3 protein: CAWSASVGEQYF
CDR3 DNA: TGTGCCTGGAGTGCTTCGGTAGGTGAGCAGTACTTC

CDR3 length: 13
clone size: -
D gene: -
V gene: TRBV15
J gene: TRBJ1-1
CDR3 protein: CATSKRQNTEAFF
CDR3 DNA: TGTGCCACCAGCAAACGACAAAACACTGAAGCTTTCTTT

CDR3 length: 12
clone size: -
D gene: -
V gene: TRBV30
J gene: TRBJ2-1
CDR3 protein: CAWSGGSNEQFF
CDR3 DNA: TGTGCCTGGAGTGGTGGTAGTAATGAGCAGTTCTTC

CDR3 length: 13
clone size: few
D gene: -
V gene: TRBV28
J gene: TRBJ2-7
CDR3 protein: CASSFPGPYEQYF
CDR3 DNA: TGTGCCAGCAGTTTCCCCGGACCCTACGAGCAGTACTTC

CDR3 length: 13
clone size: many
D gene: -
V gene: TRBV28
J gene: TRBJ1-5
CDR3 protein: CASTAPGGQPQHF
CDR3 DNA: TGTGCCAGCACAGCTCCGGGGGGCCAGCCCCAGCATTTT

CDR3 length: 15
clone size: once
D gene: -
V gene: TRBV15
J gene: TRBJ1-5
CDR3 protein: CATSRDRNSNQPQHF
CDR3 DNA: TGTGCCACCAGCAGAGATAGGAATAGCAATCAGCCCCAGCATTTT

CDR3 length: 15
clone size: -
D gene: -
V gene: TRBV4-2
J gene: TRBJ2-1
CDR3 protein: CASSRPGESYNEQFF
CDR3 DNA: TGTGCCAGCAGCCGCCCAGGGGAATCCTACAATGAGCAGTTCTTC

CDR3 length: 15
clone size: few
D gene: TRBD1
V gene: TRBV28
J gene: TRBJ1-2
CDR3 protein: CASTDPGTAYYGYTF
CDR3 DNA: TGTGCCAGCACCGATCCCGGGACAGCCTACTATGGCTACACCTTC

CDR3 length: 13
clone size: many
D gene: -
V gene: TRBV9
J gene: TRBJ2-3
CDR3 protein: CASSEGVADTQYF
CDR3 DNA: TGTGCCAGCAGCGAGGGAGTAGCAGATACGCAGTATTTT

CDR3 length: 19
clone size: -
D gene: -
V gene: TRBV27
J gene: TRBJ1-1
CDR3 protein: CASSLFGEKGQRVGTEAFF
CDR3 DNA: TGTGCCAGCAGTTTATTTGGGGAGAAAGGCCAAAGGGTAGGCACTGAAGCTTTCTTT

CDR3 length: 15
clone size: -
D gene: TRBD2
V gene: TRBV5-1
J gene: TRBJ2-1
CDR3 protein: CASRPGGSGTYEQFF
CDR3 DNA: TGCGCCAGCAGACCCGGGGGTAGCGGGACCTATGAGCAGTTCTTC

CDR3 length: 12
clone size: -
D gene: -
V gene: TRBV2
J gene: TRBJ1-2
CDR3 protein: CAGSPTNYGYTF
CDR3 DNA: TGTGCCGGCAGCCCAACTAACTATGGCTACACCTTC

CDR3 length: 15
clone size: -
D gene: TRBD2
V gene: TRBV7-2
J gene: TRBJ2-7
CDR3 protein: CASSLAGGNSGEQYF
CDR3 DNA: TGTGCCAGCAGCTTAGCGGGAGGGAACTCCGGTGAGCAGTACTTC

CDR3 length: 15
clone size: -
D gene: -
V gene: TRBV4-3
J gene: TRBJ2-5
CDR3 protein: CASSQVRGGGETQYF
CDR3 DNA: TGCGCCAGCAGCCAAGTTCGAGGGGGGGGAGAGACCCAGTACTTC

CDR3 length: 16
clone size: -
D gene: -
V gene: TRBV5-4
J gene: TRBJ2-1
CDR3 protein: CASSLRSSGAYNEQFF
CDR3 DNA: TGTGCCAGCAGCTTGAGGAGTAGCGGAGCCTACAATGAGCAGTTCTTC

CDR3 length: 15
clone size: medium-sized
D gene: TRBD1
V gene: TRBV5-6
J gene: TRBJ1-1
CDR3 protein: CASSLLPGGGTEAFF
CDR3 DNA: TGTGCCAGCAGCTTGCTCCCAGGGGGGGGCACTGAAGCTTTCTTT

CDR3 length: 14
clone size: -
D gene: TRBD1
V gene: TRBV30
J gene: TRBJ2-7
CDR3 protein: CAWNTGTGGDEQYF
CDR3 DNA: TGTGCCTGGAATACCGGGACAGGGGGTGACGAGCAGTACTTC

CDR3 length: 14
clone size: -
D gene: -
V gene: TRBV6-1
J gene: TRBJ1-2
CDR3 protein: CASRVSGTPYGYTF
CDR3 DNA: TGTGCCAGCAGGGTTTCCGGGACGCCCTATGGCTACACCTTC

CDR3 length: 13
clone size: -
D gene: -
V gene: TRBV5-1
J gene: TRBJ1-1
CDR3 protein: CASSLTGYTEAFF
CDR3 DNA: TGCGCCAGCAGCTTGACAGGGTACACTGAAGCTTTCTTT

CDR3 length: 12
clone size: -
D gene: -
V gene: TRBV29-1
J gene: TRBJ2-7
CDR3 protein: CSVRAGPYEQYF
CDR3 DNA: TGCAGCGTGCGGGCAGGGCCCTACGAGCAGTACTTC

CDR3 length: 18
clone size: -
D gene: -
V gene: TRBV28
J gene: TRBJ2-3
CDR3 protein: CASSSTPWAAVSTDTQYF
CDR3 DNA: TGTGCCAGCAGTTCCACGCCGTGGGCTGCCGTAAGCACAGATACGCAGTATTTT

CDR3 length: 13
clone size: -
D gene: TRBD1
V gene: TRBV30
J gene: TRBJ2-1
CDR3 protein: CAWSTGDGDEQFF
CDR3 DNA: TGTGCCTGGAGTACAGGGGACGGCGATGAGCAGTTCTTC

CDR3 length: 13
clone size: -
D gene: -
V gene: TRBV11-2
J gene: TRBJ1-5
CDR3 protein: CASSSSSRQPQHF
CDR3 DNA: TGTGCCAGCAGCTCCAGCTCCCGGCAGCCCCAGCATTTT

CDR3 length: 16
clone size: -
D gene: -
V gene: TRBV21-1
J gene: TRBJ2-7
CDR3 protein: CASSPRTSGGFYEQYF
CDR3 DNA: TGTGCCAGCAGCCCTCGTACTAGCGGGGGCTTCTACGAGCAGTACTTC

CDR3 length: 16
clone size: -
D gene: -
V gene: TRBV30
J gene: TRBJ2-6
CDR3 protein: CAWARDRRAGANVLTF
CDR3 DNA: TGTGCCTGGGCCAGGGACCGCCGTGCTGGGGCCAACGTCCTGACTTTC

CDR3 length: 12
clone size: -
D gene: -
V gene: TRBV28
J gene: TRBJ2-1
CDR3 protein: CASSERDNEQFF
CDR3 DNA: TGTGCCAGCAGTGAGAGGGACAATGAGCAGTTCTTC

CDR3 length: 13
clone size: -
D gene: -
V gene: TRBV28
J gene: TRBJ2-4
CDR3 protein: CASRGELDDIQYF
CDR3 DNA: TGTGCCAGCAGAGGAGAGTTAGATGACATTCAGTACTTC

CDR3 length: 16
clone size: -
D gene: TRBD1
V gene: TRBV14
J gene: TRBJ2-4
CDR3 protein: CASSPGQTLAKNIQYF
CDR3 DNA: TGTGCCAGCAGCCCGGGACAGACGCTAGCCAAAAACATTCAGTACTTC

CDR3 length: 14
clone size: -
D gene: -
V gene: TRBV6-1
J gene: TRBJ1-5
CDR3 protein: CASTGTISGQPQHF
CDR3 DNA: TGTGCCAGCACCGGGACCATATCAGGCCAGCCCCAGCATTTT

CDR3 length: 14
clone size: -
D gene: TRBD2
V gene: TRBV2
J gene: TRBJ2-2
CDR3 protein: CASSVRRESGELFF
CDR3 DNA: TGTGCCAGCAGCGTTAGGCGGGAGTCCGGGGAGCTGTTTTTT

CDR3 length: 15
clone size: -
D gene: -
V gene: TRBV4-3
J gene: TRBJ2-1
CDR3 protein: CASSQTWIMYNEQFF
CDR3 DNA: TGCGCCAGCAGCCAGACCTGGATCATGTACAATGAGCAGTTCTTC

CDR3 length: 20
clone size: -
D gene: TRBD1
V gene: TRBV15
J gene: TRBJ2-4
CDR3 protein: CATSREGPLQGSLAKNIQYF
CDR3 DNA: TGTGCCACCAGCAGAGAAGGCCCTCTACAGGGGTCGTTAGCCAAAAACATTCAGTACTTC

CDR3 length: 16
clone size: few
D gene: TRBD2
V gene: TRBV18
J gene: TRBJ2-7
CDR3 protein: CASSPGSGLAGYEQYF
CDR3 DNA: TGTGCCAGCTCACCGGGGTCGGGACTAGCGGGCTACGAGCAGTACTTC

CDR3 length: 13
clone size: once
D gene: -
V gene: TRBV14
J gene: TRBJ2-1
CDR3 protein: CASSQLRGGGQFF
CDR3 DNA: TGTGCCAGCAGCCAGCTCAGGGGAGGCGGGCAGTTCTTC

CDR3 length: 14
clone size: few
D gene: -
V gene: TRBV7-9
J gene: TRBJ2-1
CDR3 protein: CASSEAHGYNEQFF
CDR3 DNA: TGTGCCAGCAGCGAGGCCCACGGTTACAATGAACAGTTCTTC

CDR3 length: 14
clone size: -
D gene: -
V gene: TRBV5-6
J gene: TRBJ2-3
CDR3 protein: CASSTQQDADTQYF
CDR3 DNA: TGTGCCAGCAGCACACAACAGGATGCAGATACGCAGTATTTT

CDR3 length: 13
clone size: -
D gene: TRBD1
V gene: TRBV29-1
J gene: TRBJ1-1
CDR3 protein: CSVDPGGSTEAFF
CDR3 DNA: TGCAGCGTTGACCCAGGGGGCTCCACTGAAGCTTTCTTT

CDR3 length: 16
clone size: many
D gene: TRBD2
V gene: TRBV28
J gene: TRBJ2-1
CDR3 protein: CASSLWTSGSRNEQFF
CDR3 DNA: TGTGCCAGCAGTTTATGGACTAGCGGGAGTCGCAATGAGCAGTTCTTC

CDR3 length: 14
clone size: -
D gene: -
V gene: TRBV6-1
J gene: TRBJ1-5
CDR3 protein: CASSERGRYQPQHF
CDR3 DNA: TGTGCCAGCAGTGAAAGAGGGCGATATCAGCCCCAGCATTTT

CDR3 length: 11
clone size: -
D gene: -
V gene: TRBV2
J gene: TRBJ1-3
CDR3 protein: CASSLENTIYF
CDR3 DNA: TGTGCCAGCAGCTTAGAAAACACCATATATTTT

CDR3 length: 15
clone size: few
D gene: TRBD2
V gene: TRBV5-1
J gene: TRBJ2-1
CDR3 protein: CASVTLAGTYNEQFF
CDR3 DNA: TGCGCCAGCGTGACTCTAGCGGGAACCTACAATGAGCAGTTCTTC

CDR3 length: 16
clone size: -
D gene: TRBD1
V gene: TRBV27
J gene: TRBJ2-3
CDR3 protein: CASTEGRGRNTDTQYF
CDR3 DNA: TGTGCCAGCACCGAGGGCAGGGGGCGCAACACAGATACGCAGTATTTT

CDR3 length: 14
clone size: -
D gene: TRBD2
V gene: TRBV7-9
J gene: TRBJ2-2
CDR3 protein: CASSPAGVLGELFF
CDR3 DNA: TGTGCCAGCAGCCCCGCGGGAGTTCTCGGGGAGCTGTTTTTT

CDR3 length: 15
clone size: -
D gene: -
V gene: TRBV15
J gene: TRBJ2-1
CDR3 protein: CATSREASAHNEQFF
CDR3 DNA: TGTGCCACCAGCAGAGAGGCTAGCGCGCACAATGAGCAGTTCTTC

CDR3 length: 16
clone size: -
D gene: TRBD2
V gene: TRBV30
J gene: TRBJ2-1
CDR3 protein: CAWILSGEREHNEQFF
CDR3 DNA: TGTGCCTGGATCCTCTCTGGCGAGCGGGAGCATAATGAGCAGTTCTTC

CDR3 length: 13
clone size: -
D gene: TRBD2
V gene: TRBV10-3
J gene: TRBJ2-7
CDR3 protein: CASAGGPSYEQYF
CDR3 DNA: TGTGCCAGCGCGGGAGGGCCTTCCTACGAGCAGTACTTC